One and the same sample provided the 23 T cell receptor beta chains below, sequenced in a study of blood T cell repertoires in COVID-19. Libraries were prepared by immunoSEQ multiplex PCR; TCRdb keeps only in-frame clonotypes and omits some of them. The table lists tens of thousands of clones, roughly four fifths of them singletons. Sequenced sample: peripheral blood. The receptors were sampled from an older woman with acute or convalescent COVID-19.

The V and J genes are TRBV5-1 and TRBJ2-2; weak D call: TRBD1 (5 bases). This CDR3 has 15 residues. Trimming pared 0 bases from V and 4 bases from J, leaving 10 bases between. Germline-derived CDR1 and CDR2 are SGHRS and YFSETQ. As DNA, the CDR3 is TGCGCCAGCAGCTTGGTTAGGGGATTCACCGGGGAGCTGTTTTTT. It specifies CASSLVRGFTGELFF. Based on the CDR3 plus reference TRBV5-1 and TRBJ2-2, the full variable domain is KAGVTQTPRYLIKTRGQQVTLSCSPISGHRSVSWYQQTPGQGLQFLFEYFSETQRNKGNFPGRFSGRQFSNSRSEMNVSTLELGDSALYLCASSLVRGFTGELFFGEGSRLTVL.

The V gene is TRBV5-1, the J gene TRBJ1-6; TRBD1 might be the D (6 bases). Germline V lookup: CDR1 SGHRS, CDR2 YFSETQ. V gave up 0 bases and J gave up 7 bases, with 8 bases separating them. This CDR3 has 14 residues. The CDR3 DNA reads as TGCGCCAGCAGCTTGGGGACAGCGAATTCACCCCTCCACTTT. Translated, it gives CASSLGTANSPLHF.

This chain links TRBV28 with TRBJ1-5, with D possibly matching TRBD1 (6 bases). Germline CDR1 and CDR2: MDHEN and SYDVKM. Trimming took 7 bases from V and 6 from J, leaving 19 bases between them. This CDR3 spans 15 amino acids. CDR3 sequence reads: CASTSDGGAVQPQHF. In DNA form, the CDR3 reads TGTGCCAGCACCTCGGATGGGGGGGCCGTTCAGCCCCAGCATTTT.

V gene TRBV3-1 (or the pseudogene TRBV3-2) combines with J gene TRBJ2-7, with 8 bases fitting TRBD2. Germline V gene data show CDR1 as LGHDT and CDR2 as YNNKEL (reference sequence). CDR3 length equals 16 residues. V lost 1 base to trimming and J lost 9 bases; unmatched junction nucleotides: 14. The CDR3 DNA reads as TGTGCCAGCAGCCAAGGTGCCTTGGCGGGAGGACGGATGCAGTACTTC. It codes for CASSQGALAGGRMQYF.

The chain uses TRBV19 and TRBJ2-1; no firm D call. Between the trimmed V and J ends, which lost 1 base and 9 bases, there was a span of 13 bases. Germline V gene sequence: CDR1 LNHDA, CDR2 SQIVND (reference sequence). The CDR3 is made up of 14 amino acids. CDR3 sequence reads: CASSIGLGPPEQFF. In nucleotides, the CDR3 is TGTGCCAGTAGTATAGGTCTAGGCCCCCCTGAGCAGTTCTTC.

Only one count was recorded for this clone. This chain joins TRBV2 and TRBJ2-1; 14 nucleotides agree with TRBD2. The J segment lost 1 base and the V segment lost 4 bases, leaving 3 bases of the junction unmatched. This CDR3 contains 17 residues. Germline V lookup: CDR1 SNHLY, CDR2 FYNNEI. The CDR3 sequence: CASSGGLAGGSYNEQFF. The CDR3 nucleotides read TGTGCCAGCAGTGGAGGACTAGCGGGGGGATCCTACAATGAGCAGTTCTTC.

This clone occurred once. The gene calls are TRBV4-2 and TRBJ2-3; 12 bases line up with TRBD2. The V and J ends lost 0 bases and 5 bases, in that order; junction bases with no gene match: 9. The CDR3 loop spans 18 amino acids. Germline V gene data show CDR1 as LGHNA and CDR2 as YNFKEQ. The CDR3 DNA is TGTGCCAGCAGCCAAGATAGTCTAGCGGGGGGGCGGATAGATACGCAGTATTTT. Encoded protein: CASSQDSLAGGRIDTQYF.

The J gene is TRBJ1-4, the V gene TRBV19, with D possibly being TRBD1 (5 bases). From germline, CDR1 is LNHDA and CDR2 SQIVND (reference sequence). The ends were cut back, 6 bases at V and 4 bases at J, with 21 bases in the middle. This CDR3 is built from 17 residues. The CDR3 DNA reads TGTGCCAGTAGCACAACACGGCAACAGGTTTATAATGAAAAACTGTTTTTT. It is translated as CASSTTRQQVYNEKLFF.

This clone occurred once. The chain couples TRBV27 to TRBJ1-1, with D possibly TRBD1 on 5 matching bases. Germline assignment: CDR1 MNHEY and CDR2 SMNVEV (reference sequence). The CDR3 is 16 amino acids. V lost 0 bases and J 6 bases, leaving 17 bases between the germline ends. The CDR3 is CASSLSVQTAHPEAFF. As DNA, the CDR3 is TGTGCCAGCAGTTTATCAGTTCAGACAGCGCACCCTGAAGCTTTCTTT.

The chain employs TRBV28 and TRBJ1-4; maybe TRBD1 (5 bases). The CDR3 runs to 16 residues. V dropped 3 bases and J dropped 0 bases, with 11 bases sitting between them. Per germline, CDR1 MDHEN and CDR2 SYDVKM. The CDR3 DNA is TGTGCCAGCAGTTTTTCGGGGGTAGCAACTAATGAAAAACTGTTTTTT. Its translation: CASSFSGVATNEKLFF.

The V gene is TRBV10-3, the J gene TRBJ2-4; no definite D call. Per germline, CDR1 ENHRY and CDR2 SYGVKD. V was cut by 2 bases and J by 0 bases, with 8 bases left in between. The CDR3 consists of 15 residues. The CDR3 protein is CAISEGELAKNIQYF. The CDR3 region has the DNA TGTGCCATCAGTGAGGGAGAGCTAGCCAAAAACATTCAGTACTTC.

The chain combines TRBV18 with TRBJ1-5; TRBD1 might be the D (5 bases). Germline V CDR1 and CDR2: KGHSH, LQKENI. The V and J ends lost 3 bases and 8 bases respectively, with 8 bases between them. This CDR3 is 12 amino acids long. CDR3 nucleotide sequence: TGTGCCAGCTCACCGGGGGGTAAGCCCCAGCATTTT. This sequence encodes CASSPGGKPQHF.

The chain joins TRBV2 to TRBJ1-1; D not certain. The CDR3 consists of 12 residues. The V gene's germline CDR1 is SNHLY and CDR2 FYNNEI. The germline V and J ends were trimmed by 7 bases and 1 base, with 7 bases remaining between them. CDR3 sequence reads: CASTRGNTEAFF. The CDR3, as DNA: TGTGCCAGCACACGGGGGAACACTGAAGCTTTCTTT. Combining the CDR3 with reference TRBV2 and TRBJ1-1 gives the whole variable domain EPEVTQTPSHQVTQMGQEVILRCVPISNHLYFYWYRQILGQKVEFLVSFYNNEISEKSEIFDDQFSVERPDGSNFTLKIRSTKLEDSAMYFCASTRGNTEAFFGQGTRLTVV.

The gene calls are TRBV7-3 and TRBJ1-6, with 9 nucleotides matching TRBD1. The V and J ends lost 5 bases and 10 bases, in that order; junction bases with no gene match: 6. From germline, CDR1 is SGHTA and CDR2 FQGTGA. The CDR3 loop spans 14 amino acids. The CDR3 loop is CASSNRGPESPLHF. Written as DNA, the CDR3 is TGTGCCAGCAGCAACAGGGGGCCCGAATCACCCCTCCACTTT.

The rearrangement uses TRBV3-1 (or the pseudogene TRBV3-2) and TRBJ2-3; D unresolved. CDR3 length: 12 amino acids. The V gene lost 4 bases and the J gene lost 4 bases, with 6 bases spanning the gap. Germline CDR1 LGHDT, CDR2 YNNKEL (reference sequence). The CDR3 coding sequence is TGTGCCAGCAGCCCCCGTCCAGATACGCAGTATTTT. It codes for CASSPRPDTQYF.

J is TRBJ1-4 and V is TRBV12-3 or TRBV12-4, with a possible D match to TRBD1 (6 bases). V lost 3 bases and J 7 bases, leaving 9 bases between the germline ends. The CDR3 runs to 13 residues. Written as DNA, the CDR3 is TGTGCCAGCAGTTTCAGGGGCGGTGAAAAACTGTTTTTT. This encodes CASSFRGGEKLFF.

V and J are TRBV18 and TRBJ1-1; TRBD1 aligns across 8 bases. In germline, CDR1 is KGHSH, CDR2 LQKENI. With V trimmed by 3 bases and J by 10 bases, 1 base remained unmatched. This CDR3 region has 11 residues. DNA for the CDR3: TGTGCCAGCTCACCCGACAGGGGAGCTTTCTTT. The encoded protein is CASSPDRGAFF.

V gene TRBV7-2 combines with J gene TRBJ1-1; D not resolved. This CDR3 is built from 17 residues. The V end was cut by 1 base, the J end by 4 bases, with 19 bases between. Germline CDR1 is SGHTA and CDR2 is FQGNSA. The CDR3 loop reads CASSLGSRTQRSTEAFF. The CDR3 DNA is TGTGCCAGCAGCTTAGGAAGCAGAACCCAAAGGAGCACTGAAGCTTTCTTT.

This rearrangement joins TRBV28 to TRBJ1-4; 10 bases are shared with TRBD1. The J segment lost 7 bases and the V segment lost 2 bases, leaving 7 bases of the junction unmatched. The CDR3 contains 16 residues. Germline V CDR1 and CDR2: MDHEN, SYDVKM. The CDR3 nucleotides are TGTGCCAGCAGTTTAGCCGGGACAGGGGTACGTGAAAAACTGTTTTTT. Its protein product is CASSLAGTGVREKLFF.

The genes are TRBV28 and TRBJ2-5; D is unclear. Germline V CDR1 and CDR2: MDHEN, SYDVKM. Trimming shortened V by 6 bases and J by 7 bases, and 15 bases separated the two germline ends. CDR3 length: 13 amino acids. CDR3 bases: TGTGCCAGCAGCGAGGCTCCAAGAGGGACCCAGTACTTC. Its protein is CASSEAPRGTQYF.

The genes are TRBV7-2 and TRBJ1-1, with TRBD1 matching over 7 bases. The CDR3 is 15 amino acids. After removal of 1 base from V and 5 bases from J, the junction contained 7 bases not matched to a gene. Germline V gene data show CDR1 as SGHTA and CDR2 as FQGNSA. CDR3 sequence (DNA): TGTGCCAGCAGCTTAGGCCCACAGGGGCGGACTGAAGCTTTCTTT. Translating it yields CASSLGPQGRTEAFF.

This clone was recorded a few times. Other DNA sequences in the same sample also yield this CDR3. The chain recombines TRBV18 with TRBJ1-1; a possible D gene is TRBD1 (5 bases). Germline CDR1 KGHSH, CDR2 LQKENI. Trimming removed 2 bases at V and 1 base at J, with 5 bases between. The CDR3 has 13 residues. CDR3 sequence reads: CASSPTGNTEAFF. The CDR3 coding sequence is TGTGCCAGCTCACCAACAGGGAACACTGAAGCTTTCTTT. The complete variable domain, with remaining parts taken from reference TRBV18 and TRBJ1-1, reads NAGVMQNPRHLVRRRGQEARLRCSPMKGHSHVYWYRQLPEEGLKFMVYLQKENIIDESGMPKERFSAEFPKEGPSILRIQQVVRGDSAAYFCASSPTGNTEAFFGQGTRLTVV.

V usage is TRBV20-1 and J usage is TRBJ2-2; a weak D match, TRBD2 (5 bases). The CDR3 totals 14 residues. The V and J ends lost 3 bases and 0 bases respectively, with 8 bases between them. Germline V CDR1 and CDR2: DFQATT, SNEGSKA (reference sequence). As DNA, the CDR3 is TGCAGTGCTAGTACGGGGACGAACACCGGGGAGCTGTTTTTT. Amino acids: CSASTGTNTGELFF.